Presented here are 30 T cell receptor beta chains from one specimen sequenced in a study of shared clonotypes between healthy human individuals. Generated by immunoSEQ multiplex PCR, the TCRdb table keeps only in-frame clones and is missing some. Here the sample spans 2.3 million or so clones, approximately 93% being singletons. Sequenced sample: naive CD4+ T cells from PBMCs. The sample's subset: CD45RA+ positively selected. These receptors all stem from a man younger than 35 in good health. Some clones in this sample may be carry-over from other donors' samples.

This clone was counted once. The chain combines TRBV6-6 with TRBJ1-2; possible D gene TRBD1, 6 bases. V was trimmed by 5 bases and J by 4 bases, leaving 8 bases between them. Germline V lookup: CDR1 MNHNY, CDR2 SVGAGI (reference sequence). This CDR3 has 12 amino acids. CDR3 protein: CASSDRSYGYTF. The CDR3 DNA reads as TGTGCCAGCAGTGACAGGAGCTATGGCTACACCTTC.

The V call is TRBV9, the J call TRBJ2-7; no firm D call. Germline-derived CDR1 and CDR2 are SGDLS and YYNGEE. The CDR3 has 15 residues. Trimming took 0 bases from V and 3 from J, leaving 13 bases between them. CDR3: CASSVDQQADYEQYF. Written as DNA, the CDR3 is TGTGCCAGCAGCGTAGACCAGCAAGCCGACTACGAGCAGTACTTC.

This chain connects TRBV5-1 to TRBJ1-3; no clear D. V was cut by 0 bases and J by 2 bases, with 6 bases left in between. Germline V gene lookup returns CDR1 SGHRS and CDR2 YFSETQ. The CDR3 has 14 amino acids. CDR3 in amino acids: CASSLGQPGNTIYF. CDR3 nucleotides: TGCGCCAGCAGCTTGGGGCAGCCTGGAAACACCATATATTTT.

The V gene is TRBV7-3, the J gene TRBJ2-1; 7 bases agree with TRBD2. J was trimmed by 6 bases and V by 1 base; bases with no gene match: 9. This CDR3 comprises 16 residues. Germline V gene lookup returns CDR1 SGHTA and CDR2 FQGTGA. The CDR3 DNA reads as TGTGCCAGCAGCTTAAAAGGAGGGGAGGGACGCAATGAGCAGTTCTTC. It is translated as CASSLKGGEGRNEQFF.

The chain carries TRBV6-5 and TRBJ2-1; no reliable D call. V gave up 7 bases and J gave up 0 bases, with 13 bases separating them. From germline, CDR1 is MNHEY and CDR2 SVGAGI. This CDR3 spans 15 amino acids. CDR3 bases: TGTGCCAGCAAGGTACTGCGGAGCTCCTACAATGAGCAGTTCTTC. The encoded protein is CASKVLRSSYNEQFF.

The chain has TRBV25-1 and TRBJ2-1; TRBD2 aligns across 12 bases. The CDR3 extends over 14 amino acids. Germline CDR1 is MGHDK and CDR2 is SYGVNS. The V and J ends lost 8 bases and 4 bases, in that order; junction bases with no gene match: 3. In DNA form, the CDR3 reads TGTGCCAGCTCTCTAGCGGGAGGGTACAATGAGCAGTTCTTC. Its translation is CASSLAGGYNEQFF.

V is TRBV6-5 and J is TRBJ2-5; 12 bases align to TRBD2. Germline V CDR1 and CDR2: MNHEY, SVGAGI. The CDR3 spans 16 residues. J lost 5 bases, V lost 2 bases, and 6 bases had no gene match. CDR3 loop: CASSYASGRAGETQYF. The CDR3 nucleotides are TGTGCCAGCAGTTACGCTAGCGGGAGGGCCGGGGAGACCCAGTACTTC.

This chain links TRBV30 with TRBJ1-6, with TRBD1 as a possible D gene (5 bases). Per germline, CDR1 GTSNPN and CDR2 SVGIG (reference sequence). The CDR3 length is 13 residues. Trimming removed 8 bases at V and 8 bases at J, with 16 bases between. This CDR3 is CARDGGFDSPLHF. The CDR3 nucleotides read TGTGCCCGGGATGGGGGGTTCGATTCACCCCTCCACTTT.

The chain combines TRBV11-2 with TRBJ2-7; maybe TRBD2 (6 bases). The germline CDR1 and CDR2 sequences are SGHAT and FQNNGV. V was pared by 5 bases and J by 0 bases, with 17 bases between. The CDR3 spans 16 residues. The CDR3, as DNA: TGTGCCAGCAGCCCAGCCCGGGACTCCAACTCCTACGAGCAGTACTTC. Amino acids: CASSPARDSNSYEQYF.

This chain joins TRBV19 and TRBJ2-3; D uncertain. This CDR3 has 14 amino acids. With 1 base removed from V and 4 bases from J, the gap between germline ends came to 9 bases. CDR1 and CDR2 (germline): LNHDA, SQIVND (reference sequence). CDR3 DNA sequence: TGTGCCAGTAGTATAGGGGCTGCGTCAGATACGCAGTATTTT. Translation: CASSIGAASDTQYF. Full variable domain (remainder filled in from reference TRBV19 and TRBJ2-3): DGGITQSPKYLFRKEGQNVTLSCEQNLNHDAMYWYRQDPGQGLRLIYYSQIVNDFQKGDIAEGYSVSREKKESFPLTVTSAQKNPTAFYLCASSIGAASDTQYFGPGTRLTVL.

As for this clone: The sample holds other DNA sequences that translate to the same CDR3. The chain employs TRBV5-1 and TRBJ2-5, with TRBD1 matching 7 bases. CDR3 length equals 14 residues. With 2 bases clipped from V and 4 bases from J, the junction kept 5 bases outside the gene matches. Germline CDR1 is SGHRS and CDR2 is YFSETQ. CDR3: CASSFGQAGETQYF. The CDR3 DNA reads as TGCGCCAGCAGCTTCGGACAGGCGGGAGAGACCCAGTACTTC.

The chain combines TRBV9 with TRBJ1-5; no clear D. Per germline, CDR1 SGDLS and CDR2 YYNGEE. Trimming took off 0 bases at V and 3 bases at J, with 7 bases between the two ends. CDR3 size: 14 residues. The CDR3 here is CASSVGQHNQPQHF. The CDR3 nucleotides read TGTGCCAGCAGCGTAGGGCAGCACAATCAGCCCCAGCATTTT.

The J gene is TRBJ2-7, the V gene TRBV7-9; 8 nucleotides match TRBD1. Germline CDR1 is SEHNR and CDR2 is FQNEAQ (reference sequence). Losses at the gene ends were 3 bases for V and 3 bases for J; bases not matched to a gene: 7. The CDR3 is 15 amino acids. The CDR3 DNA follows: TGTGCCAGCAGCTTTTTTCAGGGGGCCAACTACGAGCAGTACTTC. As protein: CASSFFQGANYEQYF.

The chain has TRBV6-5 and TRBJ2-3; 9 nucleotides match TRBD1. V lost 6 bases and J lost 5; bases outside the gene matches: 3. The germline gives CDR1 MNHEY, CDR2 SVGAGI. The length of the CDR3 is 13 residues. CDR3 in DNA: TGTGCCAGCAGGACAGGGGGAGTAGATACGCAGTATTTT. Translation gives CASRTGGVDTQYF.

The chain combines TRBV9 with TRBJ2-6; D is uncertain. CDR3 length equals 15 residues. V shed 0 bases and J shed 0 bases, with 4 bases lying between them. Germline V gives CDR1 SGDLS, CDR2 YYNGEE. The CDR3 loop is CASSVEPSGANVLTF. For the CDR3, the DNA is TGTGCCAGCAGCGTAGAACCCTCTGGGGCCAACGTCCTGACTTTC.

The rearrangement links TRBV7-9 to TRBJ2-7; TRBD2 is a possible D gene (5 bases). Germline CDR1 and CDR2: SEHNR and FQNEAQ (reference sequence). Trimming shortened V by 0 bases and J by 6 bases, and 15 bases separated the two germline ends. This CDR3 region has 15 residues. The CDR3 here is CASSLAWSLDSEQYF. The CDR3 DNA follows: TGTGCCAGCAGCTTAGCCTGGAGTTTGGACTCCGAGCAGTACTTC. The full variable domain, completed using reference TRBV7-9 and TRBJ2-7, is DTGVSQNPRHKITKRGQNVTFRCDPISEHNRLYWYRQTLGQGPEFLTYFQNEAQLEKSRLLSDRFSAERPKGSFSTLEIQRTEQGDSAMYLCASSLAWSLDSEQYFGPGTRLTVT.

This clone has a handful of counts. The J gene is TRBJ2-7, the V gene TRBV5-1, with 9 bases fitting TRBD1. CDR1 and CDR2 (germline): SGHRS, YFSETQ. The ends lost 4 bases at V and 2 bases at J; junction bases unmatched: 7. The CDR3 contains 15 residues. The CDR3 DNA reads TGCGCCAGCAGCCCAAGACAGGGGGAGGCCTACGAGCAGTACTTC. This encodes CASSPRQGEAYEQYF.

This rearrangement joins TRBV7-3 to TRBJ2-1; 10 bases agree with TRBD1. The germline V gene encodes CDR1 SGHTA and CDR2 FQGTGA. The CDR3 loop spans 15 amino acids. V lost 5 bases, J lost 4 bases, and 5 bases stayed unmatched. Here the CDR3 reads CASSQTGGEYNEQFF. Written as DNA, the CDR3 is TGTGCCAGCAGCCAGACAGGGGGCGAGTACAATGAGCAGTTCTTC. Together with reference TRBV7-3 and TRBJ2-1, the CDR3 gives the full variable domain: GAGVSQTPSNKVTEKGKYVELRCDPISGHTALYWYRQSLGQGPEFLIYFQGTGAADDSGLPNDRFFAVRPEGSVSTLKIQRTERGDSAVYLCASSQTGGEYNEQFFGPGTRLTVL.

A single count supports this clone. Other DNA sequences in this specimen translate into the identical CDR3. The V gene is TRBV18, the J gene TRBJ2-7, with 9 bases fitting TRBD1. This CDR3 region has 15 residues. After removal of 2 bases from V and 2 bases from J, the junction contained 4 bases not matched to a gene. Looked up from germline, CDR1 is KGHSH and CDR2 is LQKENI. In nucleotides, the CDR3 is TGTGCCAGCTCACCAGGGACAGGGTCTACCTACGAGCAGTACTTC. Its protein is CASSPGTGSTYEQYF.

This clone was recorded only once. The chain combines TRBV9 with TRBJ1-3, with unresolved D. The V end was cut by 2 bases, the J end by 0 bases, with 3 bases between. Germline V gene lookup returns CDR1 SGDLS and CDR2 YYNGEE. This CDR3 contains 13 residues. The CDR3 is CASSVNSGNTIYF. As DNA, the CDR3 is TGTGCCAGCAGCGTGAACTCTGGAAACACCATATATTTT.

The chain links TRBV15 to TRBJ2-3, with D unresolved. There are 12 residues in the CDR3. Trimming took off 7 bases at V and 12 bases at J, with 17 bases between the two ends. In germline, CDR1 is LNHNV, CDR2 YYDKDF (reference sequence). CDR3 protein: CATKKAANVQYF. For the CDR3, the DNA is TGTGCCACCAAAAAGGCGGCTAACGTCCAGTATTTT.

The chain couples TRBV2 to TRBJ1-1; the match to TRBD1 covers 9 bases. The CDR3 has 14 residues. Germline CDR1 is SNHLY and CDR2 is FYNNEI. V trimming: 4 bases; J trimming: 5 bases; junction bases outside the gene matches: 5. Written as DNA, the CDR3 is TGTGCCAGCAGTGGGACAGGGGTTAGTACTGAAGCTTTCTTT. Translating it yields CASSGTGVSTEAFF.

V and J are TRBV13 and TRBJ2-2; D unclear. Trimming took off 0 bases at V and 0 bases at J, with 8 bases between the two ends. From germline, CDR1 is PRHDT and CDR2 FYEKMQ (reference sequence). The CDR3 contains 16 residues. For the CDR3, the DNA is TGTGCCAGCAGCTTAGGCGGACGCTCGAACACCGGGGAGCTGTTTTTT. This gives the protein CASSLGGRSNTGELFF.

The rearrangement uses TRBV5-5 and TRBJ1-1, with 8 bases aligning to TRBD1. V dropped 4 bases and J dropped 3; count of bases not matched to a gene: 8. The CDR3 sequence is 15 residues long. In germline, CDR1 is SGHKS, CDR2 YYEKEE (reference sequence). CDR3 protein: CASSHDGQGDTEAFF. The CDR3 nucleotides are TGTGCCAGCAGCCACGACGGACAGGGCGACACTGAAGCTTTCTTT.

J is TRBJ2-7 and V is TRBV5-5; D ambiguous. The CDR3 spans 14 residues. The germline V and J ends were trimmed by 7 bases and 2 bases, with 16 bases remaining between them. Germline V gene data show CDR1 as SGHKS and CDR2 as YYEKEE (reference sequence). CDR3 DNA sequence: TGTGCCAGCTCCTTTGGTGGGCTGGCCTACGAGCAGTACTTC. This translates into CASSFGGLAYEQYF.

The chain carries TRBV6-6 and TRBJ2-7; 8 bases map to TRBD1. V trimming: 1 base; J trimming: 0 bases; junction bases outside the gene matches: 5. The CDR3 consists of 16 residues. Looked up from germline, CDR1 is MNHNY and CDR2 is SVGAGI (reference sequence). The CDR3 is CASSYWGQANSYEQYF. The CDR3 coding sequence is TGTGCCAGCAGTTACTGGGGACAGGCAAACTCCTACGAGCAGTACTTC.

This clone was seen once. The chain links TRBV6-6 to TRBJ1-4, with 7 bases aligning to TRBD1. Germline assignment: CDR1 MNHNY and CDR2 SVGAGI (reference sequence). J lost 6 bases, V lost 6 bases, and 7 bases had no gene match. The CDR3 is 14 amino acids. This chain's CDR3 is CASRGSRGDEKLFF. The DNA for the CDR3 is TGTGCCAGCAGGGGGAGCAGGGGGGATGAAAAACTGTTTTTT.

Points on this clone: At one of its ends the junction is not consistent with the germline gene, which may arise from a read error. The chain joins TRBV6-5 to TRBJ2-7; the match to TRBD2 covers 10 bases. CDR1 and CDR2 (germline): MNHEY, SVGAGI. The CDR3 runs 15 residues. In nucleotides, the CDR3 is TGTGCCAGCAGCCCGCCCCGGACTAGCGGAAGAAAGTTGTCCTTC. This translates into CASSPPRTSGRKLSF.

The rearrangement uses TRBV28 and TRBJ2-5, with 9 bases aligning to TRBD1. The CDR3 spans 14 residues. V gave up 6 bases and J gave up 9 bases; unmatched junction bases: 11. Germline V gives CDR1 MDHEN, CDR2 SYDVKM. The DNA for the CDR3 is TGTGCCAGCAGCCCTGGACAGGGGAACTCTGCCCAGTACTTC. This translates into CASSPGQGNSAQYF. The complete variable domain, with remaining parts taken from reference TRBV28 and TRBJ2-5, reads DVKVTQSSRYLVKRTGEKVFLECVQDMDHENMFWYRQDPGLGLRLIYFSYDVKMKEKGDIPEGYSVSREKKERFSLILESASTNQTSMYLCASSPGQGNSAQYFGPGTRLLVL.

The chain combines TRBV6-5 with TRBJ2-7; maybe TRBD2 (6 bases). The CDR3 extends over 14 amino acids. Trimming stripped 4 bases from V and 1 base from J, with 11 bases between. The germline V gene has CDR1 MNHEY and CDR2 SVGAGI. As DNA, the CDR3 is TGTGCCAGCAGTTCGGGGGACCTTTCCTACGAGCAGTACTTC. Protein product: CASSSGDLSYEQYF.